This TCR beta chain originates from a study of memory CD4+ T cells and cytomegalovirus serostatus. The sort gate was single viable CD3+CD4+CD8-CD45RO+ cells for memory CD4+ T cells. CMV serostatus came from serum IgG against pp150, pp28, p38, p52. Positive selection with CD4 microbeads enriched total CD4+ T cells. The CDR3 covers 16 residues. V was clipped by 0 bases and J by 1 base; unmatched bases: 4. Looked up from germline, CDR1 is ENHRY and CDR2 is SYGVKD. As processed by the authors: Out-of-frame sequences were removed, leaving about 2,300,000 distinct TCRbeta sequences. Generated by immunoSEQ multiplex PCR, the TCRdb table keeps only in-frame clones and is missing some. V, J and clone size are taken as reported in that table, and D and trimming were inferred from the DNA itself. The sample holds about 25,000 clones, less than 80% seen once.

The chain combines TRBV10-3 with TRBJ2-3, with TRBD1 matching over 7 bases. The source material was memory CD4+ T cells from blood. This receptor was identified in an adult in good health and CMV-seronegative. The CDR3 bases are TGTGCCATCAGTGAGTCCACAGGGGCGGGCACAGATACGCAGTATTTT. It encodes CAISESTGAGTDTQYF.